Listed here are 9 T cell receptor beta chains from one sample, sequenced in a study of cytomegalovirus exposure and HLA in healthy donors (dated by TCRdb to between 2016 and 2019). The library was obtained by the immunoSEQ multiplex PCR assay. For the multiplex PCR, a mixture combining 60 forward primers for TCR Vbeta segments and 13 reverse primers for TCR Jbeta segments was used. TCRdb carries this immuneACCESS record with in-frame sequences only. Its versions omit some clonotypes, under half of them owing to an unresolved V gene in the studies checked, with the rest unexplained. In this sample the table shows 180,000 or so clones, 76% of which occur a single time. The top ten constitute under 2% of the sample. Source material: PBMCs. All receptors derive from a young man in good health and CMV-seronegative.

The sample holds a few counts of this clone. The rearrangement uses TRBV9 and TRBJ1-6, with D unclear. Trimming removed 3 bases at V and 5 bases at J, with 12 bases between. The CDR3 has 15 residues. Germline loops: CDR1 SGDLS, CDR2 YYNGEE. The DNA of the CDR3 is TGTGCCAGCAGCGGACTGGCTTCCCATAATTCACCCCTCCACTTT. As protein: CASSGLASHNSPLHF.

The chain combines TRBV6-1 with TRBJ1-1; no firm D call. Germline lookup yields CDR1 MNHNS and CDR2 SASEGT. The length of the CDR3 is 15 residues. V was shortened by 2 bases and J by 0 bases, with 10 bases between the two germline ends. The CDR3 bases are TGTGCCAGCAGTGAACGGTGGGGAGTGAACACTGAAGCTTTCTTT. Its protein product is CASSERWGVNTEAFF.

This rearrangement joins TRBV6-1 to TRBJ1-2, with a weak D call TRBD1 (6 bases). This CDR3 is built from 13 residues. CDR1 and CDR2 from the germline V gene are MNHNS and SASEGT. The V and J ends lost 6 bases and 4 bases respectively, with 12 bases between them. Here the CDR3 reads CASRQGGGYGYTF. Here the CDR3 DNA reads TGTGCCAGCAGACAGGGCGGGGGCTATGGCTACACCTTC.

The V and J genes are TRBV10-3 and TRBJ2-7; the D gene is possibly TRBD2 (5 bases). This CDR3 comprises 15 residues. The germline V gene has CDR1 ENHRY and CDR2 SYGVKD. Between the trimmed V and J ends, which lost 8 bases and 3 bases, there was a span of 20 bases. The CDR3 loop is CAISPAGQRDYEQYF. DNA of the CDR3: TGTGCCATCTCCCCGGCGGGCCAAAGGGACTACGAGCAGTACTTC.

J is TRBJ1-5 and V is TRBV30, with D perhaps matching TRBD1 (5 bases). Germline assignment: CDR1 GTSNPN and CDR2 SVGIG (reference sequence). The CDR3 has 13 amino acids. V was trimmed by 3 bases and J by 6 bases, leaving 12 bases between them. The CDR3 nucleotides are TGTGCCTGGAGCGATGATAGGGGTCAGCCCCAGCATTTT. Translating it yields CAWSDDRGQPQHF.

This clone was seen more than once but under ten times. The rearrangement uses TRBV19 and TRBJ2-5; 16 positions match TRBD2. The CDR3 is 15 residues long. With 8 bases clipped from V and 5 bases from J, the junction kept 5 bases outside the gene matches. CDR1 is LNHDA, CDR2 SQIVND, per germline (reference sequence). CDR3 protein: CASGTSGGAAETQYF. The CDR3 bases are TGTGCCAGTGGGACTAGCGGGGGGGCCGCGGAGACCCAGTACTTC.

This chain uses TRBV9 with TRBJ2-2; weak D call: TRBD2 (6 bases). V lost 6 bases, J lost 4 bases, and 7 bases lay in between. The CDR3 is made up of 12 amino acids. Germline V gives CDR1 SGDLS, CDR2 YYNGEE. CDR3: CASIGGTGELFF. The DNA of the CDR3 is TGTGCCAGCATCGGGGGCACCGGGGAGCTGTTTTTT. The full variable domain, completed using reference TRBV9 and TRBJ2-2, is DSGVTQTPKHLITATGQRVTLRCSPRSGDLSVYWYQQSLDQGLQFLIQYYNGEERAKGNILERFSAQQFPDLHSELNLSSLELGDSALYFCASIGGTGELFFGEGSRLTVL.

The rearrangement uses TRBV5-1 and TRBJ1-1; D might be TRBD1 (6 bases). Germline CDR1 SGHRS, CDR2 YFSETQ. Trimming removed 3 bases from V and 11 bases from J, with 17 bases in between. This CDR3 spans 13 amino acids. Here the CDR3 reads CASSSGGGPRAFF. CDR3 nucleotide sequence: TGCGCCAGCAGCTCGGGGGGCGGTCCCCGGGCTTTCTTT.

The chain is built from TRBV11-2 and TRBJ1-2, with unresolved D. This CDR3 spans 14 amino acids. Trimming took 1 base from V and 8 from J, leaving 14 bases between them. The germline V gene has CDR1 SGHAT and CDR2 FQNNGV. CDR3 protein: CASSLVRGPGGYTF. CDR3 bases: TGTGCCAGCAGCTTAGTACGCGGCCCTGGAGGCTACACCTTC.